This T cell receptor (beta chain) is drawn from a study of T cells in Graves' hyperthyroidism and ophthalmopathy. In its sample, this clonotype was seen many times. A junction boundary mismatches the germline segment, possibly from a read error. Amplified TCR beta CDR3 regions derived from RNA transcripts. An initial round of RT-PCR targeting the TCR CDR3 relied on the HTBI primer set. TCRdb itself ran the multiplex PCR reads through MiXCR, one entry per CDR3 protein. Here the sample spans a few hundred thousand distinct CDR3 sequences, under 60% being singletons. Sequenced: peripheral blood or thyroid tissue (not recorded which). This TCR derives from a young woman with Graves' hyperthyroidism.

The CDR3 DNA reads as TGTGTCAGCAGTTTAGTAGGGGGTCTCGAGACCCAGTACTTC. Encoded protein: CVSSLVGGLETQYF. The genes are TRBV12-3 or TRBV12-4 and TRBJ2-5; TRBD1 is a possible D gene (6 bases). This CDR3 region has 14 residues.